Shown below are 27 T cell receptor beta chains from a single sample sequenced in a study of shared clonotypes between healthy human individuals. TCRdb keeps only in-frame clones here, not all; method: immunoSEQ multiplex PCR. The table has about 2.4 million clones, approximately 94% seen once. Sequenced input: naive CD4+ T cells sorted from blood. The subset: CD45RA+ positively selected. The receptors were sampled from a young man in good health.

J is TRBJ2-3 and V is TRBV6-5; perhaps TRBD2 as D (5 bases). CDR1 and CDR2 from the germline V gene are MNHEY and SVGAGI. V dropped 8 bases and J dropped 4 bases, with 13 bases sitting between them. The CDR3 covers 13 residues. CDR3 sequence: CASQIPGSDTQYF. The CDR3 DNA follows: TGTGCCAGCCAAATCCCGGGGTCAGATACGCAGTATTTT.

With respect to this clone: The same CDR3 can be traced to other DNA sequences in this sample. V usage is TRBV7-2 and J usage is TRBJ2-7; TRBD2 aligns across 9 bases. V gave up 5 bases and J gave up 2 bases; unmatched junction bases: 4. Germline assignment: CDR1 SGHTA and CDR2 FQGNSA. The CDR3 totals 14 residues. The CDR3 DNA reads TGTGCCAGCAGCCTTAGCGGGGGTACCTACGAGCAGTACTTC. Protein sequence: CASSLSGGTYEQYF.

In nucleotides, the CDR3 is TGTGCCAGCAGTGAGTTTAGGTTGCGGGGGGGTCAAGAGACCCAGTACTTC. Translation: CASSEFRLRGGQETQYF. V gene TRBV2 combines with J gene TRBJ2-5; 9 positions match TRBD2. The junction had 10 bases not matched to a gene; V was cut back by 3 bases and J by 2 bases. Germline V gives CDR1 SNHLY, CDR2 FYNNEI. CDR3 length: 17 amino acids. The whole variable domain, filled in from reference TRBV2 and TRBJ2-5, reads EPEVTQTPSHQVTQMGQEVILRCVPISNHLYFYWYRQILGQKVEFLVSFYNNEISEKSEIFDDQFSVERPDGSNFTLKIRSTKLEDSAMYFCASSEFRLRGGQETQYFGPGTRLLVL.

The chain joins TRBV6-5 to TRBJ1-1, with TRBD1 identical over 8 bases. This CDR3 is 14 amino acids long. The germline V gene encodes CDR1 MNHEY and CDR2 SVGAGI. V lost 6 bases and J lost 2; bases outside the gene matches: 5. This CDR3 reads CASRIQGANTEAFF. CDR3 nucleotides: TGTGCCAGCAGAATTCAGGGGGCAAACACTGAAGCTTTCTTT.

The genes are TRBV6-4 and TRBJ2-1; D is perhaps TRBD2 (6 bases). V lost 0 bases and J lost 9, with 12 bases in between. Germline loops: CDR1 MRHNA, CDR2 SNTAGT. This CDR3 comprises 14 residues. CDR3 amino acids: CASSDSWRGGEQFF. For the CDR3, the DNA is TGTGCCAGCAGTGACTCCTGGCGGGGAGGTGAGCAGTTCTTC.

The chain has TRBV27 and TRBJ2-5, with D unclear. Germline V CDR1 and CDR2: MNHEY, SMNVEV (reference sequence). CDR3 length: 13 amino acids. The V end lost 2 bases, the J end lost 13 bases, and 17 bases lay between the germline ends. The CDR3 region is CASSLEAGHPRYF. DNA for the CDR3: TGTGCCAGCAGTTTAGAGGCAGGTCACCCCCGGTACTTC.

The chain carries TRBV28 and TRBJ1-2; 7 bases map to TRBD1. Germline CDR1 MDHEN, CDR2 SYDVKM. V lost 4 bases to trimming and J lost 2 bases; unmatched junction nucleotides: 13. There are 17 residues in the CDR3. This CDR3 reads CASSSPSRGQFNYGYTF. The CDR3 DNA follows: TGTGCCAGCAGTTCCCCCAGTAGGGGGCAATTCAACTATGGCTACACCTTC.

Worth noting for this clone: This CDR3 is also generated by other DNA sequences in the sample. The chain carries TRBV6-1 and TRBJ2-1, with 11 bases aligning to TRBD1. The ends lost 8 bases at V and 10 bases at J; junction bases unmatched: 4. The CDR3 sequence is 12 residues long. Germline CDR1 reads MNHNS; CDR2 reads SASEGT. The chain's CDR3 is CASSGQGDEQFF. DNA for the CDR3: TGTGCCAGCTCGGGACAGGGGGACGAGCAGTTCTTC.

The gene calls are TRBV25-1 and TRBJ1-1; the D gene is possibly TRBD1 (6 bases). Germline CDR1 MGHDK, CDR2 SYGVNS. Trimming removed 5 bases at V and 3 bases at J, with 10 bases between. The CDR3 totals 13 residues. The CDR3 loop is CASSSEGDTEAFF. The CDR3, as DNA: TGTGCCAGCAGTTCTGAGGGGGACACTGAAGCTTTCTTT. Full variable domain (rest looked up from reference TRBV25-1 and TRBJ1-1): EADIYQTPRYLVIGTGKKITLECSQTMGHDKMYWYQQDPGMELHLIHYSYGVNSTEKGDLSSESTVSRIRTEHFPLTLESARPSHTSQYLCASSSEGDTEAFFGQGTRLTVV.

The chain recombines TRBV19 with TRBJ2-2; D could derive from TRBD1 or TRBD2 (6 bases each). The CDR3 length is 15 residues. Trimming pared 7 bases from V and 4 bases from J, leaving 16 bases between. Germline V gene data show CDR1 as LNHDA and CDR2 as SQIVND (reference sequence). Here the CDR3 DNA reads TGTGCCAGTAACATGGGGGGCCTCGGCACCGGGGAGCTGTTTTTT. It codes for CASNMGGLGTGELFF.

The CDR3 sequence: CASSLDRPNGYTF. The CDR3 DNA reads TGCGCCAGCAGCTTGGACAGGCCCAATGGCTACACCTTC. The chain recombines TRBV5-1 with TRBJ1-2, with D perhaps TRBD1 (5 bases). V lost 0 bases and J lost 6, with 9 bases in between. CDR1 and CDR2 (germline): SGHRS, YFSETQ. The CDR3 is made up of 13 amino acids.

The V gene is TRBV7-9, the J gene TRBJ2-1; 7 nucleotides align to TRBD2. CDR1 is SEHNR and CDR2 is FQNEAQ in the germline V gene (reference sequence). Germline trimming cut 3 bases from V and 8 bases from J; bases unmatched to any gene: 13. The length of the CDR3 is 16 residues. The CDR3 sequence is CASSFSTGGSSYEQFF. CDR3 nucleotides: TGTGCCAGCAGCTTCAGTACGGGCGGGAGTAGCTATGAGCAGTTCTTC.

The chain links TRBV27 to TRBJ1-2, with D unresolved. The germline V gene encodes CDR1 MNHEY and CDR2 SMNVEV (reference sequence). The CDR3 is 16 amino acids. Trimming took 5 bases from V and 0 from J, leaving 16 bases between them. Here the CDR3 DNA reads TGTGCCAGCAGTGGTCGGACTGTCGACCCTAACTATGGCTACACCTTC. Protein product: CASSGRTVDPNYGYTF.

The chain joins TRBV2 to TRBJ2-2, with 8 positions matching TRBD1. Germline V gives CDR1 SNHLY, CDR2 FYNNEI. The CDR3 totals 14 residues. V lost 6 bases, J lost 3 bases, and 3 bases stayed unmatched. The CDR3 spells CASRKQGDTGELFF. In DNA form, the CDR3 reads TGTGCCAGCAGAAAACAGGGGGACACCGGGGAGCTGTTTTTT.

The V and J genes are TRBV6-5 and TRBJ2-7; possible D gene TRBD2, 6 bases. V lost 0 bases, J lost 0 bases, and 12 bases lay in between. CDR3 length equals 16 residues. Germline assignment: CDR1 MNHEY and CDR2 SVGAGI. The CDR3 sequence: CASSYSAASDSYEQYF. In nucleotides, the CDR3 is TGTGCCAGCAGTTACTCGGCTGCTAGCGACTCCTACGAGCAGTACTTC.

This chain uses TRBV7-9 with TRBJ1-2; TRBD1 matches at 7 bases. The CDR3 covers 15 residues. Germline-derived CDR1 and CDR2 are SEHNR and FQNEAQ (reference sequence). Trimming took 5 bases from V and 3 from J; bases not matched to a gene: 9. The CDR3 bases are TGTGCCAGCAGCCCCTTCACAGGGGTAGACTATGGCTACACCTTC. Its protein is CASSPFTGVDYGYTF.

The J gene is TRBJ2-7, the V gene TRBV6-5; D possibly matches TRBD1 or TRBD2 (5 bases each). Trimming pared 10 bases from V and 6 bases from J, leaving 13 bases between. CDR3 length: 11 residues. Per germline, CDR1 MNHEY and CDR2 SVGAGI. The DNA for the CDR3 is TGTGCCACCGGGACGCCGATCGAGCAGTACTTC. This sequence encodes CATGTPIEQYF.

As concerns this clone: The same CDR3 also results from other DNA sequences found in this sample. The J gene is TRBJ2-7, the V gene TRBV5-1, with 11 bases identical to TRBD2. V dropped 0 bases and J dropped 2; count of bases not matched to a gene: 1. CDR3 length: 15 residues. Looked up from germline, CDR1 is SGHRS and CDR2 is YFSETQ. DNA for the CDR3: TGCGCCAGCAGCTTGGCTAGCGGGGGGCCCTACGAGCAGTACTTC. It codes for CASSLASGGPYEQYF.

The rearrangement uses TRBV4-2 and TRBJ2-3, with D unclear. The CDR3 totals 15 residues. Trimming took off 0 bases at V and 1 base at J, with 8 bases between the two ends. Germline V lookup: CDR1 LGHNA, CDR2 YNFKEQ. CDR3 sequence reads: CASSQEALGTDTQYF. The DNA of the CDR3 is TGTGCCAGCAGCCAAGAGGCCCTCGGCACAGATACGCAGTATTTT.

The chain joins TRBV18 to TRBJ2-4, with 9 bases aligning to TRBD1. Germline loops: CDR1 KGHSH, CDR2 LQKENI. CDR3 length equals 14 residues. The J segment lost 8 bases and the V segment lost 6 bases, leaving 8 bases of the junction unmatched. This chain's CDR3 is CASSHGQGSYIQYF. In DNA form, the CDR3 reads TGTGCCAGCTCCCACGGACAGGGGAGTTACATTCAGTACTTC.

The V call is TRBV30, the J call TRBJ2-2; D is possibly TRBD1 (6 bases). The germline CDR1 and CDR2 sequences are GTSNPN and SVGIG (reference sequence). The CDR3 is 14 amino acids. The ends were cut back, 1 base at V and 4 bases at J, with 10 bases in the middle. For the CDR3, the DNA is TGTGCCTGGAGTGCCTGGACAGTCACCGGGGAGCTGTTTTTT. It encodes CAWSAWTVTGELFF.

The V and J genes are TRBV27 and TRBJ2-5, with TRBD2 matching over 8 bases. This CDR3 is 14 amino acids long. Trimming took 6 bases from V and 4 from J; bases not matched to a gene: 7. The germline CDR1 and CDR2 sequences are MNHEY and SMNVEV (reference sequence). The CDR3 DNA follows: TGTGCCAGCAGCCCCGGGACTAGAGCAGAGACCCAGTACTTC. Translation gives CASSPGTRAETQYF.

The chain links TRBV7-3 to TRBJ2-1; TRBD2 is a possible D gene (6 bases). This CDR3 contains 14 residues. Trimming shortened V by 4 bases and J by 9 bases, and 16 bases separated the two germline ends. Germline V gene data show CDR1 as SGHTA and CDR2 as FQGTGA. CDR3 sequence: CASSYGGSATEQFF. DNA for the CDR3: TGTGCCAGCAGCTACGGGGGTAGCGCGACTGAGCAGTTCTTC.

Concerning this clone: The same CDR3 can be traced to other DNA sequences in this sample. The rearrangement uses TRBV7-2 and TRBJ2-3; D not certain. The V end lost 3 bases, the J end lost 2 bases, and 3 bases lay between the germline ends. This CDR3 is 12 amino acids long. Germline values: CDR1 SGHTA, CDR2 FQGNSA. The CDR3 nucleotides are TGTGCCAGCAGCTTCGACACAGATACGCAGTATTTT. Its protein is CASSFDTDTQYF.

This clone has a single count. The chain recombines TRBV30 with TRBJ1-1; no clear D gene. The V end was cut by 6 bases, the J end by 1 base, with 9 bases between. CDR3 length: 12 residues. Germline loops: CDR1 GTSNPN, CDR2 SVGIG (reference sequence). CDR3 region: CACAQSNTEAFF. CDR3 DNA sequence: TGTGCCTGCGCACAGTCGAACACTGAAGCTTTCTTT.

The V gene is TRBV2, the J gene TRBJ1-5; no firm D call. The germline V gene encodes CDR1 SNHLY and CDR2 FYNNEI. V was trimmed by 3 bases and J by 3 bases, leaving 6 bases between them. CDR3 length equals 13 residues. The DNA for the CDR3 is TGTGCCAGCAGTGACCACCTCAATCAGCCCCAGCATTTT. It specifies CASSDHLNQPQHF.

Comment on this clone: This same CDR3 is encoded by further DNA sequences in the sample. The chain joins TRBV14 to TRBJ2-3; D gene uncertain. The CDR3 spans 11 residues. CDR1 and CDR2 from the germline V gene are SGHDN and FVKESK. Trimming stripped 2 bases from V and 7 bases from J, with 4 bases between. The CDR3 sequence is CASSQSYTQYF. The CDR3 bases are TGTGCCAGCAGCCAATCGTATACGCAGTATTTT. Full variable domain (missing parts from reference TRBV14 and TRBJ2-3): EAGVTQFPSHSVIEKGQTVTLRCDPISGHDNLYWYRRVMGKEIKFLLHFVKESKQDESGMPNNRFLAERTGGTYSTLKVQPAELEDSGVYFCASSQSYTQYFGPGTRLTVL.